A selection of T cell receptor beta chains follows, all from one sample in a study of CD8 T cells in Susac syndrome. In TCRdb, the immunoSEQ multiplex PCR reads were re-called with MiXCR into one record per CDR3 protein. The sample has around 80,000 distinct CDR3 sequences; roughly 94% are singletons. Sequencing was performed on CD8+ T cells from PBMCs. Receptor source: a human donor with Susac syndrome. CDR3s include the opening cysteine and the closing phenylalanine or tryptophan. The order of the fields is clone size, CDR3 length, V gene, J gene, D gene, CDR3 protein, CDR3 DNA. The D gene is left open where the match is weak. Not all rows give a size; the values are once, few, many and, for expanded clones, a class.

>NA|12|TRBV9|TRBJ2-1|NA
CASSASYNEQFF
TGTGCCAGCAGCGCTTCCTACAATGAGCAGTTCTTC
>NA|13|TRBV20-1|TRBJ2-5|NA
CSAGTGAGETQYF
TGCAGTGCCGGGACGGGGGCTGGAGAGACCCAGTACTTC
>once|13|TRBV7-2|TRBJ1-5|NA
CASQRGSNQPQHF
TGTGCCAGTCAGCGAGGGAGCAATCAGCCCCAGCATTTT
>NA|15|TRBV12-3/TRBV12-4|TRBJ1-2|NA
CASSPYSGGDYGYTF
TGTGCCAGCAGCCCTTACTCCGGAGGCGACTATGGCTACACCTTC
>NA|12|TRBV5-4|TRBJ2-7|TRBD1
CASSLDRGQQYF
TGTGCCAGCAGTCTGGACAGGGGGCAGCAGTACTTC
>NA|13|TRBV25-1|TRBJ2-1|NA
CASISSGDNEQFF
TGTGCCAGCATCTCTTCAGGGGACAATGAGCAGTTCTTC
>NA|16|TRBV7-9|TRBJ2-1|NA
CASSLERGSSYNEQFF
TGTGCCAGCAGCTTAGAACGGGGGAGCTCCTACAATGAGCAGTTCTTC
>NA|13|TRBV25-1|TRBJ1-1|NA
CASSGPGSTEAFF
TGTGCCAGCAGCGGGCCCGGGAGCACTGAAGCTTTCTTT
>once|14|TRBV11-2|TRBJ2-1|NA
CASGDGGPAAEQFF
TGTGCCAGCGGGGATGGGGGGCCAGCGGCTGAGCAGTTCTTC
>NA|13|TRBV7-9|TRBJ2-5|NA
CASSPQGAEAQYF
TGTGCCAGCAGTCCTCAGGGAGCCGAGGCCCAGTACTTC
>NA|15|TRBV7-9|TRBJ2-3|TRBD1
CASSPRTGFTDTQYF
TGTGCCAGCAGCCCCCGGACAGGCTTCACAGATACGCAGTATTTT
>NA|13|TRBV9|TRBJ2-2|NA
CASSVPGTGELFF
TGTGCCAGCAGCGTCCCAGGGACCGGGGAGCTGTTTTTT
>NA|13|TRBV15|TRBJ2-3|NA
CATSRGREDTQYF
TGTGCCACCAGCAGAGGGAGGGAGGATACGCAGTATTTT
>NA|14|TRBV7-9|TRBJ1-2|TRBD1
CASSSNRGNYGYTF
TGTGCCAGCAGCTCCAACAGGGGAAACTATGGCTACACCTTC
>NA|12|TRBV19|TRBJ2-7|NA
CASSQSGGEQYF
TGTGCCAGTAGTCAATCAGGTGGCGAGCAGTACTTC
>NA|16|TRBV7-3|TRBJ2-3|NA
CASSPTSRGMSDTQYF
TGTGCCAGCAGCCCCACATCCCGCGGGATGTCGGATACGCAGTATTTT
>NA|13|TRBV14|TRBJ2-2|NA
CASSQYISGELFF
TGTGCCAGCAGCCAATATATTTCCGGGGAGCTGTTTTTT
>few|16|TRBV7-2|TRBJ1-6|NA
CASSLADGSFNSPLHF
TGTGCCAGCAGCTTAGCCGATGGGTCCTTCAATTCACCCCTCCACTTT
>NA|15|TRBV6-2/TRBV6-3|TRBJ1-5|NA
CASSYSPDSNQPQHF
TGTGCCAGCAGTTACTCTCCGGACAGCAATCAGCCCCAGCATTTT
>NA|15|TRBV3-1|TRBJ2-1|NA
CASSTPGPAGNEQFF
TGTGCCAGCAGCACACCGGGACCCGCTGGGAATGAGCAGTTCTTC